One sample yielded the 27 T cell receptor beta chains listed below, sequenced in a study of blood T cell repertoires in COVID-19. Using immunoSEQ multiplex PCR, the repertoire was profiled, and TCRdb retains in-frame clones only, with some absent. This table holds tens of thousands of clones, approximately 84% found once. The specimen was peripheral blood. The receptors were gathered from a man between 65 and 85 years old with COVID-19, enrolled during active disease.

J is TRBJ1-4 and V is TRBV6-6; no firm D call. Per the germline V gene, CDR1 is MNHNY and CDR2 is SVGAGI (reference sequence). The V gene lost 7 bases and the J gene lost 6 bases, with 15 bases spanning the gap. This CDR3 is built from 14 residues. CDR3 bases: TGTGCCAGCACCCAGAGAGGGCTGGATGAAAAACTGTTTTTT. Translated: CASTQRGLDEKLFF.

The chain combines TRBV6-2 or TRBV6-3 with TRBJ2-5; D ambiguous. V was pared by 2 bases and J by 5 bases, with 12 bases between. CDR1 MNHEY and CDR2 SVGEGT come from the germline V gene. The CDR3 has 14 residues. CDR3 nucleotide sequence: TGTGCCAGCAGTTACCCCTCTGGCTGGGAGACCCAGTACTTC. Its translation is CASSYPSGWETQYF.

The V and J genes are TRBV24-1 and TRBJ2-2, with D tentatively TRBD2 (5 bases). The CDR3 contains 13 residues. V lost 8 bases and J 2 bases, leaving 8 bases between the germline ends. CDR1 is KGHDR, CDR2 SFDVKD, per germline. CDR3 residues: CATMSGNTGELFF. The CDR3 DNA sequence: TGTGCCACCATGTCGGGAAACACCGGGGAGCTGTTTTTT.

J is TRBJ2-3 and V is TRBV21-1; the D call of TRBD1 is as the table states it, not checked on the DNA. TRBV21-1 is reported as a pseudogene. The CDR3 contains 20 residues. CDR3: CASSKEVLRQGFVITDTQYF. The CDR3 DNA is TGTGCCAGCAGCAAAGAGGTTCTGAGACAGGGGTTTGTGATCACAGATACGCAGTATTTT.

The chain couples TRBV4-1 to TRBJ2-2, with TRBD1 as a possible D gene (6 bases). Germline CDR1 MGHRA, CDR2 YSYEKL. The CDR3 totals 14 residues. V was trimmed by 2 bases and J by 6 bases, leaving 10 bases between them. The CDR3 DNA follows: TGCGCCAGCAGCCAAAACCCAGGGGCCGGGGAGCTGTTTTTT. Protein: CASSQNPGAGELFF.

This clone has a handful of counts. V gene TRBV9 combines with J gene TRBJ1-1; D gene ambiguous. Per germline, CDR1 SGDLS and CDR2 YYNGEE. Between the trimmed V and J ends, which lost 2 bases and 5 bases, there was a span of 16 bases. The CDR3 length is 15 residues. The CDR3 region is CASSVPPTSGTEAFF. In DNA, the CDR3 is TGTGCCAGCAGCGTCCCTCCGACCTCGGGGACTGAAGCTTTCTTT. Full variable domain (outside the CDR3, taken from reference TRBV9 and TRBJ1-1): DSGVTQTPKHLITATGQRVTLRCSPRSGDLSVYWYQQSLDQGLQFLIQYYNGEERAKGNILERFSAQQFPDLHSELNLSSLELGDSALYFCASSVPPTSGTEAFFGQGTRLTVV.

The V and J genes are TRBV18 and TRBJ1-1; TRBD1 might be the D (5 bases). This CDR3 contains 16 residues. The germline V gene has CDR1 KGHSH and CDR2 LQKENI. V was pared by 2 bases and J by 2 bases, with 15 bases between. DNA for the CDR3: TGTGCCAGCTCACCAGGGGGGGTCAGGGCAAACACTGAAGCTTTCTTT. Translated, it gives CASSPGGVRANTEAFF.

In the case of this clone: This sample also contains other DNA sequences that code for the same CDR3. The chain uses TRBV5-1 and TRBJ1-5; TRBD1 matches at 8 bases. The J segment lost 5 bases and the V segment lost 4 bases, leaving 5 bases of the junction unmatched. The germline V gene encodes CDR1 SGHRS and CDR2 YFSETQ. This CDR3 spans 14 amino acids. CDR3 in amino acids: CASSTGTGDQPQHF. The CDR3 nucleotides read TGCGCCAGCAGCACCGGGACAGGAGATCAGCCCCAGCATTTT.

As concerns this clone: Distinct nucleotide sequences in the sample also encode this CDR3. J is TRBJ1-5 and V is TRBV19; 12 nucleotides align to TRBD1. The CDR3 has 19 amino acids. Germline assignment: CDR1 LNHDA and CDR2 SQIVND (reference sequence). The V segment lost 5 bases and the J segment 0 bases; nucleotides outside the gene matches: 11. The CDR3 region has the DNA TGTGCCAGTAGTCTTTGGGACAGGGGGCGAAGGGATAGCAATCAGCCCCAGCATTTT. Protein sequence: CASSLWDRGRRDSNQPQHF.

V gene TRBV23-1 combines with J gene TRBJ2-7; 9 bases align to TRBD1. TRBV23-1 is reported as an ORF; its role is uncertain. V lost 2 bases and J lost 5; bases outside the gene matches: 13. The CDR3 consists of 17 residues. The CDR3 DNA is TGCGCCAGCAGTCAAGGGGGGACAGGGAGAAAACTGGACGAGCAGTACTTC. It encodes CASSQGGTGRKLDEQYF.

The chain combines TRBV5-4 with TRBJ2-2; 9 bases are a match to TRBD1. The trim removed 0 bases at V and 3 bases at J, leaving 6 bases unmatched. The CDR3 covers 17 residues. The V gene's germline CDR1 is SGHNT and CDR2 YYREEE (reference sequence). The CDR3 region is CASSLAYRDRDTGELFF. The CDR3 region has the DNA TGTGCCAGCAGCTTGGCATACCGGGACAGGGACACCGGGGAGCTGTTTTTT.

The chain carries TRBV2 and TRBJ2-7, with 13 bases lining up with TRBD2. V shed 6 bases, J shed 5 bases, and the junction held 7 bases outside the gene matches. Germline CDR1 and CDR2: SNHLY and FYNNEI. The CDR3 is 15 amino acids. Here the CDR3 DNA reads TGTGCCAGCAGCCCCACGGGACTAGCGGGAAACGAGCAGTACTTC. This encodes CASSPTGLAGNEQYF.

The chain recombines TRBV12-3 or TRBV12-4 with TRBJ1-6; TRBD1 matches 7 bases. The V and J ends lost 0 bases and 10 bases, in that order; junction bases with no gene match: 0. CDR3 length equals 13 residues. CDR3 sequence reads: CASSLAGGSPLHF. DNA of the CDR3: TGTGCCAGCAGTTTAGCAGGGGGCTCACCCCTCCACTTT.

The genes are TRBV10-3 and TRBJ2-7, with TRBD2 identical over 10 bases. This CDR3 spans 14 amino acids. Germline V gene data show CDR1 as ENHRY and CDR2 as SYGVKD. The V gene end was trimmed by 7 bases and the J gene end by 5 bases; junction bases not matched to a gene: 8. For the CDR3, the DNA is TGTGCCATCAAGCGGGAGGGGCCATTACACGAGCAGTACTTC. Its translation: CAIKREGPLHEQYF.

This clone was counted once. The rearrangement joins TRBV11-3 to TRBJ2-5; D possibly corresponds to TRBD2 (5 bases). V was shortened by 7 bases and J by 7 bases, with 16 bases between the two germline ends. Germline values: CDR1 SGHNT, CDR2 YENEEA. The CDR3 is 13 amino acids. The CDR3 DNA is TGTGCCAGCACCCAAGGGCTAGCTGGGACCCAGTACTTC. It is translated as CASTQGLAGTQYF.

The V and J genes are TRBV5-4 and TRBJ1-4; a possible D gene is TRBD1 (6 bases). The V end was cut by 4 bases, the J end by 6 bases, with 13 bases between. The CDR3 sequence is 14 residues long. Germline CDR1 and CDR2: SGHNT and YYREEE (reference sequence). In DNA, the CDR3 is TGTGCCAGCAGCATACAGGGAGGGCATGAAAAACTGTTTTTT. Translating gives CASSIQGGHEKLFF.

V gene TRBV19 combines with J gene TRBJ1-1; 7 bases fit TRBD1. Germline CDR1 and CDR2: LNHDA and SQIVND (reference sequence). V shed 0 bases and J 0 bases; nucleotides not matched to a gene: 10. CDR3 size: 18 residues. Here the CDR3 DNA reads TGTGCCAGTAGTATAGATTCAAGGGGACAGATCATGAACACTGAAGCTTTCTTT. Encoded protein: CASSIDSRGQIMNTEAFF.

CDR3: CASSFTGQGGEQYF. The CDR3 nucleotides read TGTGCCAGCAGCTTTACGGGACAGGGGGGCGAGCAGTACTTC. The V call is TRBV7-9, the J call TRBJ2-7; 11 bases are shared with TRBD1. The V and J ends lost 3 bases and 6 bases, in that order; junction bases with no gene match: 4. The CDR3 is 14 amino acids. The germline gives CDR1 SEHNR, CDR2 FQNEAQ (reference sequence).

V is TRBV24-1 and J is TRBJ2-3; 7 bases line up with TRBD2. In germline, CDR1 is KGHDR, CDR2 SFDVKD. Trimming removed 7 bases from V and 5 bases from J; junction bases left unmatched: 11. The CDR3 is 15 amino acids. CDR3 loop: CATSRFGRGGDTQYF. Written as DNA, the CDR3 is TGTGCCACCAGCCGGTTCGGCCGCGGGGGAGATACGCAGTATTTT.

This clone was counted once. The gene calls are TRBV27 and TRBJ2-3, with TRBD2 matching over 7 bases. This CDR3 contains 13 residues. Germline V gives CDR1 MNHEY, CDR2 SMNVEV (reference sequence). The J segment lost 6 bases and the V segment lost 7 bases, leaving 7 bases of the junction unmatched. The CDR3 is CASIRAGGDTQYF. In nucleotides, the CDR3 is TGTGCCAGCATCCGCGCCGGGGGGGATACGCAGTATTTT.

This chain connects TRBV15 to TRBJ1-5; D unclear. Germline V CDR1 and CDR2: LNHNV, YYDKDF (reference sequence). Trimming removed 0 bases from V and 3 bases from J, with 6 bases in between. The CDR3 length is 14 residues. In nucleotides, the CDR3 is TGTGCCACCAGCAGAGATCTAGTCAATCAGCCCCAGCATTTT. Translated: CATSRDLVNQPQHF. The variable domain in full, completed from reference TRBV15 and TRBJ1-5, reads DAMVIQNPRYQVTQFGKPVTLSCSQTLNHNVMYWYQQKSSQAPKLLFHYYDKDFNNEADTPDNFQSRRPNTSFCFLDIRSPGLGDTAMYLCATSRDLVNQPQHFGDGTRLSIL.

This clone occurred a few times. The chain carries TRBV2 and TRBJ2-1, with 10 nucleotides matching TRBD2. V was clipped by 7 bases and J by 3 bases; unmatched bases: 3. Germline values: CDR1 SNHLY, CDR2 FYNNEI. There are 14 residues in the CDR3. This CDR3 is CASNLAGVYNEQFF. CDR3 nucleotides: TGTGCCAGCAATCTAGCGGGAGTCTACAATGAGCAGTTCTTC. The variable domain in full, with the rest retrieved from reference TRBV2 and TRBJ2-1, is EPEVTQTPSHQVTQMGQEVILRCVPISNHLYFYWYRQILGQKVEFLVSFYNNEISEKSEIFDDQFSVERPDGSNFTLKIRSTKLEDSAMYFCASNLAGVYNEQFFGPGTRLTVL.

V is TRBV4-3 and J is TRBJ1-1; 8 nucleotides match TRBD1. With 4 bases clipped from V and 0 bases from J, the junction kept 4 bases outside the gene matches. This CDR3 region has 15 residues. Germline CDR1 and CDR2: LGHNA and YSLEER. This CDR3 is CASSPSDRVNTEAFF. The CDR3 coding sequence is TGCGCCAGCAGCCCGTCGGACAGGGTGAACACTGAAGCTTTCTTT.

The J gene is TRBJ1-2, the V gene TRBV6-6, with 9 bases fitting TRBD1. Trimming at V came to 6 bases and at J to 4 bases, leaving 3 bases not matched to a gene. Germline assignment: CDR1 MNHNY and CDR2 SVGAGI (reference sequence). The CDR3 contains 13 residues. CDR3 in DNA: TGTGCCAGCAGGGACAGGGGAATCTATGGCTACACCTTC. This sequence encodes CASRDRGIYGYTF.

This clone was seen a single time. This chain joins TRBV27 and TRBJ2-5, with a possible D match to TRBD2 (5 bases). CDR3 size: 12 residues. V was pared by 5 bases and J by 7 bases, with 11 bases between. Germline CDR1 is MNHEY and CDR2 is SMNVEV (reference sequence). CDR3: CASSREYGTQYF. The DNA for the CDR3 is TGTGCCAGCAGTAGGGAGTACGGGACCCAGTACTTC.

V usage is TRBV7-8 and J usage is TRBJ2-3, with 13 bases aligning to TRBD2. The V and J ends lost 4 bases and 2 bases, in that order; junction bases with no gene match: 3. The CDR3 spans 16 residues. The germline V gene encodes CDR1 SGHVS and CDR2 FQNEAQ. CDR3 nucleotide sequence: TGTGCCAGCAGCTCGGGGACTAGCGGGACCACAGATACGCAGTATTTT. This codes for CASSSGTSGTTDTQYF.

The rearrangement uses TRBV12-3 or TRBV12-4 and TRBJ1-2; weak D call: TRBD1 (5 bases). The CDR3 extends over 12 amino acids. The V end lost 7 bases, the J end lost 8 bases, and 14 bases lay between the germline ends. The CDR3 spells CASNSRGGGYTF. The CDR3 DNA is TGTGCCAGCAACTCACGGGGGGGAGGCTACACCTTC.